One and the same sample provided the 28 T cell receptor beta chains below, sequenced in a study of Graves' ophthalmopathy and Graves' hyperthyroidism. Amplification of the TCR beta CDR3 regions used RNA transcripts (as template). An opening RT-PCR round employed HTBI primers and preceded a second-round multiplex PCR. TCRdb used MiXCR to reprocess the multiplex PCR reads, holding one entry per CDR3 protein. Of more than 1,000,000 distinct CDR3 sequences listed, about two fifths are singletons. Input material: peripheral blood or thyroid tissue (not recorded which). All receptors derive from an adult man with Graves' hyperthyroidism.

There are many counts of this clonotype. This chain links TRBV7-9 with TRBJ2-7; the D is unclear. Germline lookup yields CDR1 SEHNR and CDR2 FQNEAQ (reference sequence). The CDR3 extends over 14 amino acids. The germline V and J ends were trimmed by 5 bases and 3 bases, with 14 bases remaining between them. The CDR3 DNA reads TGTGCCAGCAGCCCGGGCTATCCAGGCTACGAGCAGTACTTC. Protein: CASSPGYPGYEQYF. Filled out from reference TRBV7-9 and TRBJ2-7, the complete variable domain reads DTGVSQNPRHKITKRGQNVTFRCDPISEHNRLYWYRQTLGQGPEFLTYFQNEAQLEKSRLLSDRFSAERPKGSFSTLEIQRTEQGDSAMYLCASSPGYPGYEQYFGPGTRLTVT.

This clonotype was counted many times. This chain connects TRBV12-3 or TRBV12-4 to TRBJ1-5; 8 bases match TRBD1. V gave up 7 bases and J gave up 10 bases; unmatched junction bases: 6. This CDR3 comprises 12 residues. The CDR3 loop reads CASMAGGLPQHF. CDR3 nucleotide sequence: TGTGCCAGCATGGCAGGGGGCCTCCCCCAGCATTTT.

The V call is TRBV4-1, the J call TRBJ1-1, with no clear D. Trimming cost V 1 base and J 5 bases, with 14 bases left between them. This CDR3 region has 15 residues. Germline values: CDR1 MGHRA, CDR2 YSYEKL. The CDR3 region is CASSQGNLGTTEAFF. The CDR3 DNA reads TGCGCCAGCAGCCAAGGGAATCTGGGTACAACTGAAGCTTTCTTT.

As for this clonotype: A read error may explain this, as a much larger clone is one base away. The chain is built from TRBV25-1 and TRBJ2-5; 11 bases map to TRBD2. The CDR3 is 15 amino acids. Germline CDR1 MGHDK, CDR2 SYGVNS. CDR3 protein: CATSATSGSRETQYF. Written as DNA, the CDR3 is TGTGCCACCAGTGCAACTAGCGGGAGTCGGGAGACCCAGTACTTC.

This chain links TRBV25-1 with TRBJ2-7; TRBD1 aligns across 10 bases. CDR1 MGHDK and CDR2 SYGVNS come from the germline V gene. The CDR3 has 14 residues. Trimming cost V 9 bases and J 5 bases; bases outside gene matches: 10. DNA for the CDR3: TGTGCCAGTAGTAAAAGACAGGGGGCTAACGAGCAGTACTTC. Translating it yields CASSKRQGANEQYF.

Worth noting for this clonotype: The conserved final phenylalanine or tryptophan is absent from the CDR3, which likely points to a read error. The DNA is omitted, as the CDR3 cannot be located on it reliably, and the CDR3 follows TCRdb's listing. This chain connects TRBV29-1 to TRBJ1-3. Termini included, the CDR3 measures 8 amino acids. CDR1 SQVTM and CDR2 ANQGSEA come from the germline V gene. This CDR3 reads CSVQDRPT.

A remark on this clonotype: The junction departs from the called germline gene at one end, perhaps through a read error. This rearrangement joins TRBV7-3 to TRBJ1-5, with D perhaps TRBD1 (6 bases). The CDR3 is 16 amino acids. Germline V lookup: CDR1 SGHTA, CDR2 FQGTGA. CDR3 bases: TGTGCCAGCAGAACCGACAAGGGGGGGAGCAGTCAGCCCCAGCATTTT. Translating gives CASRTDKGGSSQPQHF.

CDR3 residues: CASSPNGWGSGANVLTF. CDR3 DNA sequence: TGTGCCAGCAGCCCCAACGGATGGGGCTCTGGGGCCAACGTCCTGACTTTC. The J gene is TRBJ2-6, the V gene TRBV7-2; unclear D gene. The V end lost 5 bases, the J end lost 0 bases, and 14 bases lay between the germline ends. CDR1 is SGHTA and CDR2 is FQGNSA in the germline V gene. The CDR3 totals 17 residues.

V usage is TRBV27 and J usage is TRBJ1-6; TRBD1 might be the D (5 bases). Deletions cut 5 bases from V and 11 bases from J, with 13 bases between. Germline V lookup: CDR1 MNHEY, CDR2 SMNVEV (reference sequence). This CDR3 comprises 13 residues. CDR3 bases: TGTGCCAGCAGTCGGGACCGAGTTACACCCCTCCACTTT. Encoded protein: CASSRDRVTPLHF.

The chain links TRBV20-1 to TRBJ2-7; 9 nucleotides align to TRBD1. Per germline, CDR1 DFQATT and CDR2 SNEGSKA (reference sequence). V trimming: 6 bases; J trimming: 1 base; junction bases outside the gene matches: 10. The CDR3 covers 15 residues. The CDR3 DNA follows: TGCAGTGCCAGTAGTGTCGACAGGGGGTCCTACGAGCAGTACTTC. Amino acid sequence: CSASSVDRGSYEQYF.

For this clonotype: Sequence at one end of the junction differs from germline and may be a read error. This chain connects TRBV29-1 to TRBJ2-5; no firm D call. The CDR3 spans 9 residues. Germline CDR1 and CDR2: SQVTM and ANQGSEA. The CDR3 region is CSFEETQYF. The CDR3 DNA reads TGCAGCTTTGAAGAGACCCAGTACTTC. Based on the CDR3 plus reference TRBV29-1 and TRBJ2-5, the full variable domain is SAVISQKPSRDICQRGTSLTIQCQVDSQVTMMFWYRQQPGQSLTLIATANQGSEATYESGFVIDKFPISRPNLTFSTLTVSNMSPEDSSIYLCSFEETQYFGPGTRLLVL.

The CDR3 nucleotides are TGTGCCAGCAGCCAACGAGGACGTTCTGGCGAGCAGTACTTC. As protein: CASSQRGRSGEQYF. The chain carries TRBV3-1 and TRBJ2-7, with D uncertain. V lost 2 bases and J 6 bases, leaving 14 bases between the germline ends. The CDR3 loop spans 14 amino acids. CDR1 is LGHDT, CDR2 YNNKEL, per germline (reference sequence).

This sequence joins TRBV7-8 and TRBJ1-4; the D is unclear. V was cut by 5 bases and J by 0 bases, with 16 bases left in between. CDR1 and CDR2 from the germline V gene are SGHVS and FQNEAQ. The CDR3 runs 17 residues. Here the CDR3 DNA reads TGTGCCAGCAGCCTCCCCCGGTTACCTGCAACTAATGAAAAACTGTTTTTT. Residues: CASSLPRLPATNEKLFF.

This sequence joins TRBV29-1 and TRBJ2-7, with TRBD1 matching 10 bases. The CDR3 spans 12 residues. V lost 6 bases to trimming and J lost 6 bases; unmatched junction nucleotides: 5. Germline-derived CDR1 and CDR2 are SQVTM and ANQGSEA. CDR3 loop: CSVGDRGSEQYF. In DNA, the CDR3 is TGCAGCGTGGGGGACAGGGGTAGCGAGCAGTACTTC.

CDR3 in DNA: TGTGCCAGCAGTTCGGGACCGACCAACCTCGGGGAGCTGTTTTTT. Protein product: CASSSGPTNLGELFF. The chain employs TRBV5-6 and TRBJ2-2; D might be TRBD1 or TRBD2, each matching 5 bases. Germline loops: CDR1 SGHDT, CDR2 YYEEEE. The CDR3 runs 15 residues. The V end was cut by 5 bases, the J end by 7 bases, with 18 bases between.

This clonotype showed up just a few times. The rearrangement links TRBV7-9 to TRBJ2-5; 8 positions match TRBD2. The CDR3 totals 11 residues. Germline assignment: CDR1 SEHNR and CDR2 FQNEAQ (reference sequence). V gave up 0 bases and J gave up 13 bases; unmatched junction bases: 1. The CDR3 reads CASSLAAGGYF. CDR3 nucleotide sequence: TGTGCCAGCAGCTTAGCGGCGGGGGGGTACTTC.

This clonotype was counted ten times or more. The chain is built from TRBV7-9 and TRBJ1-1; D unresolved. The CDR3 loop spans 14 amino acids. V dropped 1 base and J dropped 1 base, with 7 bases sitting between them. Germline V gives CDR1 SEHNR, CDR2 FQNEAQ (reference sequence). CDR3 nucleotides: TGTGCCAGCAGCTTAGTACGGTCGAACACTGAAGCTTTCTTT. Translating it yields CASSLVRSNTEAFF.

In this sample, this clonotype turned up many times. The J gene is TRBJ1-5, the V gene TRBV25-1, with TRBD1 identical over 9 bases. V was pared by 3 bases and J by 4 bases, with 4 bases of the junction left unmatched. CDR1 MGHDK and CDR2 SYGVNS come from the germline V gene. The CDR3 length is 15 residues. In DNA, the CDR3 is TGTGCCAGCAGTGAGGCGGGACAGGGAAATCAGCCCCAGCATTTT. Translation: CASSEAGQGNQPQHF.

This clonotype was seen at least ten times. V and J are TRBV9 and TRBJ2-7; D may be TRBD1 (6 bases). Germline V gives CDR1 SGDLS, CDR2 YYNGEE. V was cut by 0 bases and J by 0 bases, with 10 bases left in between. The CDR3 length is 15 residues. The CDR3 loop reads CASSVGRGASYEQYF. The DNA of the CDR3 is TGTGCCAGCAGCGTAGGCAGGGGAGCCTCCTACGAGCAGTACTTC. Drawing the rest from reference TRBV9 and TRBJ2-7, the complete variable domain is DSGVTQTPKHLITATGQRVTLRCSPRSGDLSVYWYQQSLDQGLQFLIQYYNGEERAKGNILERFSAQQFPDLHSELNLSSLELGDSALYFCASSVGRGASYEQYFGPGTRLTVT.

The chain employs TRBV7-9 and TRBJ2-3; 7 bases are a match to TRBD2. CDR3 length equals 15 residues. Germline CDR1 SEHNR, CDR2 FQNEAQ (reference sequence). The trim removed 0 bases at V and 4 bases at J, leaving 4 bases unmatched. CDR3 residues: CASSLAAGRADTQYF. The CDR3 DNA reads as TGTGCCAGCAGCTTAGCGGCAGGGAGGGCAGATACGCAGTATTTT.

The chain joins TRBV20-1 to TRBJ1-1; D gene ambiguous. This CDR3 has 13 residues. Trimming removed 3 bases at V and 4 bases at J, with 12 bases between. Germline-derived CDR1 and CDR2 are DFQATT and SNEGSKA (reference sequence). CDR3 in DNA: TGCAGTGCTAGGTGGCGTGATGGCACTGAAGCTTTCTTT. Amino acids: CSARWRDGTEAFF.

This clonotype was picked up many times. The V call is TRBV20-1, the J call TRBJ1-5; D might be TRBD1 (5 bases). CDR3 size: 13 residues. Germline lookup yields CDR1 DFQATT and CDR2 SNEGSKA (reference sequence). Trimming shortened V by 7 bases and J by 2 bases, and 12 bases separated the two germline ends. The DNA for the CDR3 is TGCAGTGTGGGGGGGTATGGCAATCAGCCCCAGCATTTT. Residues: CSVGGYGNQPQHF.

This clonotype occurred many times. CDR3 in DNA: TGTGCCAGCAGCTTACCAGGGGACGAGACCCAGTACTTC. Protein sequence: CASSLPGDETQYF. The V gene is TRBV7-9, the J gene TRBJ2-5; perhaps TRBD1 as D (6 bases). The length of the CDR3 is 13 residues. V was pared by 2 bases and J by 5 bases, with 9 bases between. Germline-derived CDR1 and CDR2 are SEHNR and FQNEAQ (reference sequence).

The CDR3 region is CSVEGRGRYAGNTIYF. Written as DNA, the CDR3 is TGCAGCGTTGAAGGAAGAGGGCGGTATGCTGGAAACACCATATATTTT. The rearrangement uses TRBV29-1 and TRBJ1-3, with no clear D. Trimming took off 1 base at V and 2 bases at J, with 15 bases between the two ends. The germline V gene has CDR1 SQVTM and CDR2 ANQGSEA. The CDR3 sequence is 16 residues long. The variable domain in full, with the rest retrieved from reference TRBV29-1 and TRBJ1-3, is SAVISQKPSRDICQRGTSLTIQCQVDSQVTMMFWYRQQPGQSLTLIATANQGSEATYESGFVIDKFPISRPNLTFSTLTVSNMSPEDSSIYLCSVEGRGRYAGNTIYFGEGSWLTVV.

This chain joins TRBV12-3 or TRBV12-4 and TRBJ2-2; 8 bases match TRBD1. Germline trimming cut 3 bases from V and 5 bases from J; bases unmatched to any gene: 5. The CDR3 has 15 residues. CDR3: CASSFGRGRTGELFF. The DNA for the CDR3 is TGTGCCAGCAGTTTCGGCAGGGGGCGGACCGGGGAGCTGTTTTTT.

A note on this clonotype: A junction end diverges from the germline sequence, so it may reflect a read error. The chain has TRBV28 and TRBJ2-5; D not certain. Germline lookup yields CDR1 MDHEN and CDR2 SYDVKM. The CDR3 runs 11 residues. The CDR3 coding sequence is TGTGCCAGCAGTCGATCCGCAGCCCAGTCCTTC. Translated, it gives CASSRSAAQSF.

The chain combines TRBV7-9 with TRBJ2-2, with 10 nucleotides matching TRBD2. The CDR3 runs 16 residues. Germline V CDR1 and CDR2: SEHNR, FQNEAQ (reference sequence). J lost 3 bases, V lost 3 bases, and 4 bases had no gene match. This CDR3 is CASSLRLAGYTGELFF. DNA for the CDR3: TGTGCCAGCAGCTTGAGACTAGCGGGTTACACCGGGGAGCTGTTTTTT.

The chain employs TRBV24-1 and TRBJ2-5; D possibly uses TRBD1 or TRBD2 (7 bases each). Germline CDR1 is KGHDR and CDR2 is SFDVKD. CDR3 length: 15 amino acids. The V end lost 3 bases, the J end lost 9 bases, and 19 bases lay between the germline ends. CDR3 nucleotide sequence: TGTGCCACCAGTGATACTTCAGGGGGGGATCAGCCCCAGTACTTC. This encodes CATSDTSGGDQPQYF.